The clone carrying this T cell receptor beta chain was detected a few times. The data stem from a study of cytomegalovirus exposure and HLA in healthy donors. For the study at large: Later, an analysis reported that the 110 or so validation repertoires had used the same platform as the approximately 680 first-cohort repertoires.

Here immunoSEQ multiplex PCR was the method, and the copy in TCRdb shows in-frame clones only, minus some. This repertoire shows roughly 250,000 clones, nearly 90% found once; its top ten account for more than 0.35%. This CDR3 is 16 amino acids long. CDR1 is LGHNA and CDR2 is YNFKEQ in the germline V gene. Trimming at V came to 5 bases and at J to 0 bases, leaving 6 bases not matched to a gene. The sequence came from a woman between 18 and 29 years old in good health and CMV-seronegative. This sequence joins TRBV4-2 and TRBJ1-3, with 8 nucleotides matching TRBD1. Sequencing was done on a sample of PBMCs. CDR3 coding DNA: TGTGCCAGCAGCAAGGACAGGGAGACCTCTGGAAACACCATATATTTT. Amino acid sequence: CASSKDRETSGNTIYF.